This is a list of T cell receptor beta chains from one sample in a study of T-cell memory formation after mild COVID-19. From the 5' RACE reads, TCRdb called clonotypes with MiXCR, one entry per CDR3 protein. The sample includes around 450,000 distinct CDR3 sequences, roughly 20% of them seen just once. Source material: PBMCs or a T cell subset sorted from them (not recorded which). The receptors shown here come from an adult woman who had mild COVID-19 (a few samples of this study predate the infection). Cell type and time point are not known. CDR3s include the opening cysteine and the closing phenylalanine or tryptophan. D genes are given only for firm matches. Not all rows give a size; the values are once, few, many and, for expanded clones, a class.

>NA|NA|TRBJ2-1|TRBV19
CATIRGPAYNEQFF
TGTGCCACCATACGGGGTCCGGCCTACAATGAGCAGTTCTTC
>NA|NA|TRBJ1-2|TRBV24-1
CATWTHPDSYTF
TGTGCCACTTGGACGCACCCGGACAGCTACACCTTC
>NA|many|TRBJ2-3|TRBV6-5
CASSSTSSTDTQYF
TGTGCCAGCAGTTCCACATCAAGCACAGATACGCAGTATTTT
>NA|NA|TRBJ1-5|TRBV6-1
CASSVSGYSNQPQHF
TGTGCCAGCAGTGTGTCGGGGTATAGCAATCAGCCCCAGCATTTT
>TRBD2|few|TRBJ2-1|TRBV5-1
CASSFATSGYNEQFF
TGCGCCAGCAGCTTTGCCACTAGCGGATACAATGAGCAGTTCTTC
>TRBD2|few|TRBJ2-1|TRBV5-1
CASSGGRATRNEQFF
TGCGCCAGCAGCGGCGGGAGGGCCACCCGCAATGAGCAGTTCTTC
>TRBD2|few|TRBJ2-3|TRBV3-1
CASSTTSLTDTQYF
TGTGCCAGCAGCACGACTAGCTTGACAGATACGCAGTATTTT
>TRBD1|NA|TRBJ2-5|TRBV24-1
CATSDGTGTGKETQYF
TGTGCCACCAGTGATGGGACCGGGACAGGGAAAGAGACCCAGTACTTC
>NA|few|TRBJ2-1|TRBV24-1
CATSDGRAHGEQFF
TGTGCCACCAGTGATGGCAGGGCCCACGGTGAGCAGTTCTTC
>NA|NA|TRBJ2-7|TRBV11-2
CASTLGAPGEQYF
TGTGCCAGCACCCTGGGGGCCCCAGGCGAGCAGTACTTC
>TRBD2|few|TRBJ2-2|TRBV4-1
CASSQSASGVAGELFF
TGCGCCAGCAGCCAATCCGCTAGCGGGGTTGCCGGGGAGCTGTTTTTT
>TRBD2|NA|TRBJ2-5|TRBV24-1
CATSAWTSGREETQYF
TGTGCCACCAGTGCGTGGACTAGCGGGAGAGAAGAGACCCAGTACTTC
>NA|NA|TRBJ2-5|TRBV6-2/TRBV6-3
CATHRITNQETQYF
TGTGCCACCCACAGGATTACGAACCAAGAGACCCAGTACTTC
>TRBD2|few|TRBJ2-7|TRBV20-1
CSARPTSGWGEQYF
TGCAGTGCTAGACCAACTAGCGGCTGGGGGGAGCAGTACTTC
>NA|NA|TRBJ2-3|TRBV29-1
CSAPGEEGGDTQYF
TGCAGCGCCCCGGGTGAGGAGGGCGGAGATACGCAGTATTTT
>TRBD1|few|TRBJ1-1|TRBV29-1
CSDGPPLPGQGGYTEAFF
TGCAGCGACGGTCCACCGCTCCCGGGACAGGGGGGGTACACTGAAGCTTTCTTT
>TRBD2|few|TRBJ2-4|TRBV24-1
CATSLGAGDIQYF
TGTGCCACCAGTCTCGGGGCGGGAGACATTCAGTACTTC
>NA|NA|TRBJ1-3|TRBV12-3/TRBV12-4
CATRGFAGNTIYF
TGTGCCACCCGGGGTTTCGCTGGAAACACCATATATTTT
>NA|NA|TRBJ2-7|TRBV5-6
CASSLAGRQHWANEQYF
TGTGCCAGCAGCTTGGCTGGACGCCAACACTGGGCTAACGAGCAGTACTTC
>TRBD1|few|TRBJ2-7|TRBV12-3/TRBV12-4
CASSSGQGIFGREVTSGYEQYF
TGTGCCAGCAGTTCGGGACAGGGGATCTTTGGAAGAGAGGTTACTTCGGGCTACGAGCAGTACTTC
>NA|many|TRBJ2-1|TRBV7-2
CASSSGLVGGNEQFF
TGTGCCAGCAGCTCAGGACTTGTCGGAGGAAATGAGCAGTTCTTC
>TRBD1|NA|TRBJ1-1|TRBV2
CASSLGQPEAFF
TGTGCCAGCAGTCTGGGACAGCCTGAAGCTTTCTTT
>NA|NA|TRBJ2-5|TRBV12-3/TRBV12-4
CASSLGQPKETQYF
TGTGCCAGCAGTTTGGGGCAGCCAAAAGAGACCCAGTACTTC
>TRBD2|many|TRBJ2-7|TRBV7-2
CASSVGGATTEQYF
TGTGCCAGCAGCGTCGGGGGGGCAACTACCGAGCAGTACTTC
>NA|NA|TRBJ2-1|TRBV10-3
CAISEWGTMNNEQFF
TGTGCCATCAGTGAGTGGGGGACGATGAACAATGAGCAGTTCTTC
>TRBD1|NA|TRBJ2-3|TRBV5-1
CASSYRGQGPSTDTQYF
TGCGCCAGCAGCTACCGGGGACAGGGCCCCTCCACGGATACGCAGTATTTT
>NA|few|TRBJ1-3|TRBV5-5
CASRPNLIGGNTIYF
TGTGCCAGCAGGCCCAACCTAATAGGAGGAAACACCATATATTTT
>TRBD1|NA|TRBJ1-2|TRBV7-3
CASSPSLLDRNGYTF
TGTGCCAGCAGCCCAAGCCTCCTGGACAGGAATGGCTACACCTTC
>NA|few|TRBJ1-1|TRBV12-3/TRBV12-4
CASRTEGVSDTEAFF
TGTGCCAGCAGAACCGAGGGAGTATCGGACACTGAAGCTTTCTTT
>NA|few|TRBJ2-2|TRBV12-3/TRBV12-4
CASSSPDRGELFF
TGTGCCAGCAGTTCACCGGACAGAGGGGAGCTGTTTTTT
>TRBD1|few|TRBJ2-3|TRBV5-1
CASSETPGQGGTTQYF
TGCGCCAGCAGCGAAACACCGGGACAGGGGGGGACTACGCAGTATTTT
>NA|once|TRBJ1-4|TRBV29-1
CSVIRAPNEKLFF
TGCAGCGTCATCAGGGCCCCGAATGAAAAACTGTTTTTT
>NA|NA|TRBJ2-2|TRBV24-1
CATRGVWPGELFF
TGTGCCACCAGGGGAGTCTGGCCCGGGGAGCTGTTTTTT
>NA|NA|TRBJ1-6|TRBV3-1
CASSQLWQDGNSPLHF
TGTGCCAGCAGCCAATTGTGGCAGGATGGTAATTCACCCCTCCACTTT
>NA|few|TRBJ2-1|TRBV4-3
CASSRILAGAYNEQFF
TGCGCCAGCAGCCGAATACTAGCCGGGGCCTACAATGAGCAGTTCTTC
>NA|few|TRBJ1-1|TRBV28
CASRLPLGVNTEAFF
TGTGCCAGCAGGCTCCCCTTGGGGGTGAACACTGAAGCTTTCTTT
>NA|many|TRBJ2-1|TRBV12-3/TRBV12-4
CASSRTGGEQFF
TGTGCCAGCAGTCGGACCGGAGGGGAGCAGTTCTTC
>TRBD1|few|TRBJ1-1|TRBV6-2/TRBV6-3
CASNHPQGARAEAFF
TGTGCCAGCAACCATCCACAGGGGGCGAGGGCTGAAGCTTTCTTT
>NA|many|TRBJ1-2|TRBV5-1
CASSPSTNYGYTF
TGCGCCAGCAGTCCGAGTACTAACTATGGCTACACCTTC
>TRBD1|few|TRBJ1-2|TRBV20-1
CSARTGPGYTF
TGCAGTGCCCGGACAGGGCCTGGCTACACCTTC
>NA|NA|TRBJ1-4|TRBV7-2
CASSLVLSEKLFF
TGTGCCAGCAGCTTAGTACTCTCTGAAAAACTGTTTTTT
>TRBD2|NA|TRBJ2-1|TRBV24-1
CATSDSLAGGLYNEQFF
TGTGCCACCAGTGATTCGTTGGCGGGGGGGCTATACAATGAGCAGTTCTTC
>NA|few|TRBJ2-1|TRBV14
CASSQGLVSEQFF
TGTGCCAGCAGCCAAGGCCTAGTAAGTGAGCAGTTCTTC
>NA|NA|TRBJ1-5|TRBV6-4
CASSETGYSNQPQHF
TGTGCCAGCAGTGAGACAGGATATAGCAATCAGCCCCAGCATTTT
>NA|few|TRBJ2-1|TRBV29-1
CSVRDTHNEQFF
TGCAGCGTTCGGGACACTCACAATGAGCAGTTCTTC
>NA|few|TRBJ2-3|TRBV7-9
CASSVGTSKGTDTQYF
TGTGCCAGCAGCGTCGGGACTTCAAAGGGGACAGATACGCAGTATTTT
>NA|NA|TRBJ1-1|TRBV6-5
CASSYTRTANTEAFF
TGTGCCAGCAGTTACACTCGGACAGCAAACACTGAAGCTTTCTTT
>TRBD2|NA|TRBJ2-1|TRBV5-1
CASSLSTSGRLGNEQFF
TGCGCCAGCAGCTTGTCCACTAGCGGGAGACTGGGAAATGAGCAGTTCTTC
>TRBD1|few|TRBJ2-5|TRBV7-2
CASSREGQSAETQYF
TGTGCCAGCAGCCGCGAGGGACAGTCCGCAGAGACCCAGTACTTC
>NA|few|TRBJ2-6|TRBV5-1
CASSLGENSGANVLTF
TGCGCCAGCAGCTTGGGGGAGAACTCTGGGGCCAACGTCCTGACTTTC
>NA|NA|TRBJ1-6|TRBV3-1
CASRPGNASPLHF
TGTGCCAGCAGACCAGGGAACGCTTCACCCCTCCACTTT
>NA|NA|TRBJ2-7|TRBV20-1
CSATRGSLYEQYF
TGCAGTGCTACCAGGGGATCGCTCTACGAGCAGTACTTC
>NA|few|TRBJ2-5|TRBV10-3
CAIGGGETQYF
TGTGCCATCGGCGGTGGGGAGACCCAGTACTTC
>TRBD2|few|TRBJ2-1|TRBV12-3/TRBV12-4
CASSGLVSNEQFF
TGTGCCAGCAGTGGACTAGTCAGTAATGAGCAGTTCTTC
>NA|NA|TRBJ2-3|TRBV7-9
CSSILEGRSTDTQYF
TGTTCCAGCATCCTGGAGGGACGGAGCACAGATACGCAGTATTTT
>NA|few|TRBJ1-5|TRBV18
CASSPYVTGRENSQPQHF
TGTGCCAGCTCACCATATGTCACCGGCAGGGAAAATAGTCAGCCCCAGCATTTT
>TRBD2|NA|TRBJ2-1|TRBV5-6
CASSFSGGLNNEQFF
TGTGCCAGCAGCTTTAGCGGGGGGCTCAACAATGAGCAGTTCTTC
>NA|few|TRBJ1-5|TRBV4-2
CASSQENQVTQPQHF
TGTGCCAGCAGCCAAGAAAACCAGGTGACTCAGCCCCAGCATTTT
>NA|few|TRBJ1-1|TRBV7-6
CASSLLVGGEAFF
TGTGCCAGCAGCTTACTAGTCGGTGGTGAAGCTTTCTTT